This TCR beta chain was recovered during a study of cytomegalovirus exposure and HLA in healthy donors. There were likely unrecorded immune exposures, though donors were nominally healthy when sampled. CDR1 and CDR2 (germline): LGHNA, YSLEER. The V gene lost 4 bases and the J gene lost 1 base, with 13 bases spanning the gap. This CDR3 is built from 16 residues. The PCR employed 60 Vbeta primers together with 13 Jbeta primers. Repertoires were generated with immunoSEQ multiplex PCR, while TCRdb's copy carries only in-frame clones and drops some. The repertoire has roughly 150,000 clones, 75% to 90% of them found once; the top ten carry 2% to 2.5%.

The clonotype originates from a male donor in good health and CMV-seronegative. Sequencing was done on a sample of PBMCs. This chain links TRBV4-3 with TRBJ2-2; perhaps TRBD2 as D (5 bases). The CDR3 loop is CASSLRAGRNTGELFF. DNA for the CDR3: TGCGCCAGCAGCCTTCGGGCGGGCCGGAACACCGGGGAGCTGTTTTTT.